A selection of T cell receptor beta chains follows, all from one sample in a study of T cells expressing NK-cell markers. TCRdb derives one entry per CDR3 protein from the 5' RACE reads, leaving out DNA. This specimen shows fewer than 400,000 distinct CDR3 sequences; the ten leading clones hold roughly 5.5%. Sample: blood T cells: a sorted CD56 or NKG2C T cell subset, CD4+ or CD8+ T cells, or bulk PBMC T cells (not recorded which). The receptors derive from a man aged 18 to 69 in good health. Each CDR3 is given with its conserved first and last residue.

TRBV15	TRBJ2-3	CATSKGGRYTDTQYF
TRBV11-2	TRBJ1-6	CASSRTSHSYNSPLHF
TRBV12-3/TRBV12-4	TRBJ2-7	CASSAVASGYEQYF
TRBV6-1	TRBJ2-4	CASSPSPGGIAKNIQYF
TRBV12-5	TRBJ2-1	CASGLIGTSYNEQFF
TRBV12-3/TRBV12-4	TRBJ1-2	CASSLAYSLIHYGYTF
TRBV2	TRBJ1-2	CASSRRAGVDGYTF
TRBV6-2/TRBV6-3	TRBJ2-7	CASRRTSSYEQYF
TRBV6-1	TRBJ2-5	CASNERQVQETQYF
TRBV4-1	TRBJ1-6	CASSQDLNLNNSPLHF
TRBV7-9	TRBJ2-3	CASSLLTESTDTQYF
TRBV9	TRBJ2-3	CASSIRASTDTQYF
TRBV7-9	TRBJ2-5	CASSSRGLGDETQYF
TRBV7-8	TRBJ2-3	CASSTGTVTSADTQYF
TRBV7-9	TRBJ2-2	CASSFGQGQLFF
TRBV10-3	TRBJ2-6	CAISTGPVGANVLTF
TRBV25-1	TRBJ2-2	CASRRGQDTGELFF
TRBV12-3/TRBV12-4	TRBJ2-7	CASSLLGTSGGSEQYF
TRBV5-1	TRBJ2-1	CASSFQGGNEQFF
TRBV4-2	TRBJ2-4	CASSQAMTKNIQYF
TRBV20-1	TRBJ2-3	CSARDGGNQRDTQYF
TRBV25-1	TRBJ2-2	CASRRTFTGGLTGELFF
TRBV24-1	TRBJ2-3	CATSDVGDLDTQYF
TRBV6-6	TRBJ2-5	CASTPGGETQYF
TRBV18	TRBJ2-2	CASSLADPAHLNTGELFF
TRBV18	TRBJ2-7	CASSPPGRGSYEQYF
TRBV6-6	TRBJ2-1	CAIDRGLDEQFF
TRBV15	TRBJ1-6	CATSRERAGGNSPLHF
TRBV6-6	TRBJ1-1	CASTKPENTEAFF
TRBV2	TRBJ1-2	CASRTGTEGFGYTF
TRBV29-1	TRBJ1-4	CSVKPDRGANEKLFF
TRBV2	TRBJ1-5	CASVVLPNQPQHF
TRBV19	TRBJ2-7	CASSTAPSAYEQYF
TRBV2	TRBJ1-1	CASTLGLQNTEAFF
TRBV19	TRBJ2-2	CASSNHRFTGELFF
TRBV6-1	TRBJ1-2	CASRSPTGSGYTF
TRBV5-1	TRBJ1-6	CASSQIPRLPGYNSPLHF
TRBV12-3/TRBV12-4	TRBJ2-5	CASSARDSLQETQYF
TRBV18	TRBJ2-7	CASSLGRPASSYEQYF
TRBV2	TRBJ1-1	CASNPQLYLNTEAFF
TRBV7-9	TRBJ1-1	CASTKTPQGVSEAFF
TRBV20-1	TRBJ1-3	CSAERRSGGGGNTIYF
TRBV12-3/TRBV12-4	TRBJ2-5	CASSSWASQAPGTQYF